The rows below give T cell receptor beta chains drawn from one sample of a study of T cells in Graves' hyperthyroidism and ophthalmopathy. TCRdb reprocessed the multiplex PCR reads via MiXCR and lists one record per CDR3 protein. Among roughly 800,000 distinct CDR3 sequences listed, about two fifths were seen once. The specimen was blood. Receptor source: a man between 18 and 29 years old with Graves' hyperthyroidism. CDR3s include the opening cysteine and the closing phenylalanine or tryptophan. A D gene is named only where the DNA matches it firmly. Size values are once, few and many counts, or a class for expanded clones, and some rows have none.

D gene,J gene,clone size,V gene,CDR3 DNA,CDR3 protein
.,TRBJ2-6,.,TRBV7-2,TGTGCCAGCAGCTTTGGGGGGCCCAACGTCCTGACTTTC,CASSFGGPNVLTF
.,TRBJ1-1,.,TRBV2,TGTGCCACAGGGGCAGGTGTGGACACTGAAGCTTTCTTT,CATGAGVDTEAFF
.,TRBJ1-1,many,TRBV19,TGTGCCAGTAGTACCCGGGACGAGCAAACTTTCTTT,CASSTRDEQTFF
TRBD2,TRBJ2-5,.,TRBV25-1,TGTGCCAGCCTCGCGGGGGGCTACCAAGAGACCCAGTACTTC,CASLAGGYQETQYF
.,TRBJ1-3,few,TRBV11-1,TGTGCCAGCAGCCTAGAGGCGTTCTCTGGAAACACCATATATTTT,CASSLEAFSGNTIYF
.,TRBJ2-7,.,TRBV6-5,TGTGCCAGCAGTCCGGAGGACACCTACGAGCAGTACTTC,CASSPEDTYEQYF
TRBD1,TRBJ1-6,.,TRBV11-2,TGTGCCAGCAGTTACTCCCCACTCGGACAGGTTCCATATAATTCACCCCTCCACTTT,CASSYSPLGQVPYNSPLHF
TRBD2,TRBJ2-7,.,TRBV7-9,TGTGCCAGCAGCCCTCCGACAGTGCGGACTAGAGCCTACGAGCAGTACTTC,CASSPPTVRTRAYEQYF
.,TRBJ1-1,.,TRBV12-3/TRBV12-4,TGTGCCAGCAGTTTTCTCGAAGAATTGAACACTGAAGCTTTCTTT,CASSFLEELNTEAFF
TRBD1,TRBJ1-1,.,TRBV5-1,TGCGCCAGCAGCAAAGGGACAGACACTGAAGCTTTCTTT,CASSKGTDTEAFF
.,TRBJ1-1,few,TRBV5-1,TGCGCCAGCAGCTTGGTTGGGATTGTCGGCGCTGAAGCTTTCTTT,CASSLVGIVGAEAFF
.,TRBJ2-5,few,TRBV5-6,TGTGCCAGCAGCTTGGCTCTCGGCGCTCTCCAAGAGACCCAGTACTTC,CASSLALGALQETQYF
TRBD1,TRBJ1-1,.,TRBV19,TGTGCCAGTAATCTAGCGGGGACAGGGCAGGACACTGAAGCTTTCTTT,CASNLAGTGQDTEAFF
TRBD2,TRBJ2-7,.,TRBV13,TGTGCCAGCAGCGAAAGTGGGCTCGGCGGGAGTATCTACGAGCAGTACTTC,CASSESGLGGSIYEQYF
.,TRBJ1-1,.,TRBV11-2,TGTGCCAGCAGCTTAGAGGAGGGGGCTGAAGCTTTCTTT,CASSLEEGAEAFF
.,TRBJ1-1,.,TRBV6-5,TGTGCCAGCAGAAACAATGAAGCTTTCTTT,CASRNNEAFF
TRBD1,TRBJ2-7,once,TRBV7-9,TGTGCCAGCAGAAGGGGGCCCGCCTACGAGCAGTACTTC,CASRRGPAYEQYF
.,TRBJ2-7,many,TRBV10-2,TGCGCCAGCAGTGATTCAAGACGGAAGACCTACGAGCAGTACTTC,CASSDSRRKTYEQYF
.,TRBJ2-2,many,TRBV5-1,TGTGCCAGCAGCTTAGGGACAACGAACACCGGGGAGCTGTTTTTT,CASSLGTTNTGELFF
.,TRBJ1-1,many,TRBV6-1,TGTGCCAGCAGGTCGCACTTGTATGAAGCTTTCTTT,CASRSHLYEAFF
TRBD1,TRBJ2-5,.,TRBV29-1,TGCAGCCCAAGGGGACAGCCCGAGACCCAGTACTTC,CSPRGQPETQYF
TRBD1,TRBJ1-5,.,TRBV10-3,TGTGCCACCGGGACAGGGGCGACAAGGGAGCAGCCCCAGCATTTT,CATGTGATREQPQHF
.,TRBJ1-2,.,TRBV2,TGTGCCAGCAGCCAAGGCGGCAGGGGCCGCAATCTTTACACCTTC,CASSQGGRGRNLYTF
TRBD1,TRBJ1-2,medium-sized,TRBV20-1,TGCAGTGCTAGAGGGGCCAGGGGGGACTATGGCTACACCTTC,CSARGARGDYGYTF
.,TRBJ2-2,once,TRBV14,TGTGCCAGCAGCCAAGATGGGGTCTACACCGGGGAGCTGTTTTTT,CASSQDGVYTGELFF
TRBD1,TRBJ1-1,.,TRBV5-6,TGTGCCAGCAGTCGTCGGGGGACAGGGGGGAACACTGAAGCTTTCTTT,CASSRRGTGGNTEAFF
.,TRBJ1-1,.,TRBV30,TGTGCCTGGAGTACCCCAGGGAACACTGAAGCTTTCTTT,CAWSTPGNTEAFF
.,TRBJ1-5,few,TRBV6-5,TGTGCCAGCAGTTACAGGGGAACAGATCCCAAACATTTT,CASSYRGTDPKHF
.,TRBJ2-7,many,TRBV2,TGTGCCAGCACTGAATGGGAGAACGAGCAGTACTTC,CASTEWENEQYF
.,TRBJ2-5,.,TRBV15,TGTGCCACCAGCAGAGATGGCAATCAGCCCCAGTACTTC,CATSRDGNQPQYF
.,TRBJ2-7,.,TRBV2,TGTGCCAGCAGCCTCCAGGACAGTGCCTACGAGCAGTACTTC,CASSLQDSAYEQYF
.,TRBJ1-1,.,TRBV5-1,TGCGCCAGCAGCTTCCGGGCCACAGCTTTGAACACTGAAGCTTTCTTT,CASSFRATALNTEAFF
.,TRBJ1-5,.,TRBV7-2,TGTGCCAGGACAGGACAGAATCAGCCCCAGCATTTT,CARTGQNQPQHF
.,TRBJ1-6,many,TRBV6-5,TGTGCCAGCAGTTACTCGAAGGATCTTAATTCACCCCTCCACTTT,CASSYSKDLNSPLHF
.,TRBJ1-5,.,TRBV7-6,TGTGCCAGCAGCTTGGGGGTTCTTCAGCCCCAGCATTTT,CASSLGVLQPQHF
.,TRBJ1-2,.,TRBV7-6,TGTGCCAGCAGCTTAGGGGTGGACGGGGGCTACACCTTC,CASSLGVDGGYTF
.,TRBJ1-1,few,TRBV4-3,TGCGCCAGCAGCCAAGAAGGTCTGCCAGGTCGAACTGAAGCTTTCTTT,CASSQEGLPGRTEAFF
TRBD2,TRBJ2-7,few,TRBV19,TGTGCCAGTAGTGAAATACTTCTAGCGGACCGCTCCTACGAGCAGTACTTC,CASSEILLADRSYEQYF
.,TRBJ1-1,.,TRBV6-5,TGTGCCAGCACCAGACCGGGAACCAACACTGAAGCTTTCTTT,CASTRPGTNTEAFF
.,TRBJ1-2,.,TRBV6-5,TGTGCCAGCAGTTACAACTATGGCCACACCTTC,CASSYNYGHTF
.,TRBJ1-1,many,TRBV7-9,TGTGCCAGCAGCTTAGCGTGGAACTCTGAAGCTTTCTTT,CASSLAWNSEAFF
TRBD2,TRBJ2-7,few,TRBV5-1,TGCGCCAGCAGGGGGACTAGCGGGAATGCCCCCCACGAGCAGTACTTC,CASRGTSGNAPHEQYF